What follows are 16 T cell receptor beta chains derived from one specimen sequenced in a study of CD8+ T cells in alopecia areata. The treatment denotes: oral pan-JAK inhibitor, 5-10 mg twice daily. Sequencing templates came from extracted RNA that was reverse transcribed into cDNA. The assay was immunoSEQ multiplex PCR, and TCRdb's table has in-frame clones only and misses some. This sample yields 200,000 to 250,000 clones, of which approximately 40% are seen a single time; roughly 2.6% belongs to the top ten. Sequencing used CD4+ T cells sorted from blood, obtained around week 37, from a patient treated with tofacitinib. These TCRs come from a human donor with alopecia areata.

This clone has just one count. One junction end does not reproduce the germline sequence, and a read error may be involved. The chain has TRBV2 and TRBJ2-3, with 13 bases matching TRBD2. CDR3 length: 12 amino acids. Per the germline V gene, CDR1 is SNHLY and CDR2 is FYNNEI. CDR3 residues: CASSVLRTSGSF. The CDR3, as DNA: TGTGCCAGCAGTGTACTCCGGACTAGCGGGAGTTTT.

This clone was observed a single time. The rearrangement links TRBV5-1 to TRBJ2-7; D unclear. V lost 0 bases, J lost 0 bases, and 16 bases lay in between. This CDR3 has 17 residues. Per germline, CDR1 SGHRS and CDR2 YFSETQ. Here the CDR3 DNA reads TGCGCCAGCAGCTTGGTAACCAGATACTCTAGCTCCTACGAGCAGTACTTC. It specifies CASSLVTRYSSSYEQYF.

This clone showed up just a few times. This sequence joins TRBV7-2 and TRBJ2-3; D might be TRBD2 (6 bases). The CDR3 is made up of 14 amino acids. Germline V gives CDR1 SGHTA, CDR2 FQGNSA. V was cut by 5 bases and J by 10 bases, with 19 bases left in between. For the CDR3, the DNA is TGTGCCAGCAGCCCCAGCGGGCCTCCTGAGGCGCAGTATTTT. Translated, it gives CASSPSGPPEAQYF.

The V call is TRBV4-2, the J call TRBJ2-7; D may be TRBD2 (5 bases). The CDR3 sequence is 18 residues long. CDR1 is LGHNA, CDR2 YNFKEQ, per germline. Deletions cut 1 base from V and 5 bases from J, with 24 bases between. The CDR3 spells CASSQVGQDWTPSDEQYF. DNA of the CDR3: TGTGCCAGCAGCCAAGTAGGTCAGGACTGGACCCCCAGTGACGAGCAGTACTTC.

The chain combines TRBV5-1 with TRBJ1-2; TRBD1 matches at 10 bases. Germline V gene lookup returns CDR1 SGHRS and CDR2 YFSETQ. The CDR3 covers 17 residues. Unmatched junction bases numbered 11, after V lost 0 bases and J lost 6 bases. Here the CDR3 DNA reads TGCGCCAGCAGCTTGGGGCACCGGGACAGGGGAAGGGATGGCTACACCTTC. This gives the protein CASSLGHRDRGRDGYTF.

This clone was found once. The CDR3 loop is CASSPVGGNQPQHF. DNA for the CDR3: TGTGCCAGCAGTCCGGTGGGGGGCAATCAGCCCCAGCATTTT. V is TRBV7-9 and J is TRBJ1-5; D might be TRBD1 (5 bases). Germline V gene sequence: CDR1 SEHNR, CDR2 FQNEAQ (reference sequence). There are 14 residues in the CDR3. Trimming cost V 6 bases and J 2 bases, with 11 bases left between them.

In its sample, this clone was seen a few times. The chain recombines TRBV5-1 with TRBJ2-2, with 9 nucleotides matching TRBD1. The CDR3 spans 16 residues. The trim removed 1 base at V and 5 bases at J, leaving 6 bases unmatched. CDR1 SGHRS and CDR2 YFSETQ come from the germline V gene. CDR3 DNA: TGCGCCAGCAGCTTGTCACAGGGGGCACTAACCGGGGAGCTGTTTTTT. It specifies CASSLSQGALTGELFF. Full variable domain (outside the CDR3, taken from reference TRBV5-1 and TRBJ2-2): KAGVTQTPRYLIKTRGQQVTLSCSPISGHRSVSWYQQTPGQGLQFLFEYFSETQRNKGNFPGRFSGRQFSNSRSEMNVSTLELGDSALYLCASSLSQGALTGELFFGEGSRLTVL.

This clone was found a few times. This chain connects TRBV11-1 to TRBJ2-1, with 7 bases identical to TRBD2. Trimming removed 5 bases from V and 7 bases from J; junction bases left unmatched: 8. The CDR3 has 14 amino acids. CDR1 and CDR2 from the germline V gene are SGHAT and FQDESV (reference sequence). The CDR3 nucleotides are TGTGCCAGCAGCACGCGGGGAGGGCCAAATGAGCAGTTCTTC. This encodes CASSTRGGPNEQFF.

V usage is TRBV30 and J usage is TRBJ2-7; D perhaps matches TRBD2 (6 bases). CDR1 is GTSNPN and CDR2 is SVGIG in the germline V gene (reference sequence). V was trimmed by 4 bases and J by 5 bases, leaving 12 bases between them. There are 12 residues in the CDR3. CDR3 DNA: TGTGCCTGGAAAGGAGGGCCGGACGAGCAGTACTTC. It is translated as CAWKGGPDEQYF. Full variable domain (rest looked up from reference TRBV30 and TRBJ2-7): SQTIHQWPATLVQPVGSPLSLECTVEGTSNPNLYWYRQAAGRGLQLLFYSVGIGQISSEVPQNLSASRPQDRQFILSSKKLLLSDSGFYLCAWKGGPDEQYFGPGTRLTVT.

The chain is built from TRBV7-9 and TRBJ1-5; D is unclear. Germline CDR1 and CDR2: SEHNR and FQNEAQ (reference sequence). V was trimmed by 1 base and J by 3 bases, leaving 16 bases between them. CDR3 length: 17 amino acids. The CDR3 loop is CASSLGSGSRFNQPQHF. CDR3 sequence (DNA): TGTGCCAGCAGCTTAGGGTCTGGCAGCCGCTTCAATCAGCCCCAGCATTTT.

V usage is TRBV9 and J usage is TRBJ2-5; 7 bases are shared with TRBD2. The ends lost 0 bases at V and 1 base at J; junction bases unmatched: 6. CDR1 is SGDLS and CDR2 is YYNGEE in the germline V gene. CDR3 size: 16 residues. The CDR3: CASSVDPSGFQETQYF. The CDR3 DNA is TGTGCCAGCAGCGTAGATCCTAGCGGCTTCCAAGAGACCCAGTACTTC.

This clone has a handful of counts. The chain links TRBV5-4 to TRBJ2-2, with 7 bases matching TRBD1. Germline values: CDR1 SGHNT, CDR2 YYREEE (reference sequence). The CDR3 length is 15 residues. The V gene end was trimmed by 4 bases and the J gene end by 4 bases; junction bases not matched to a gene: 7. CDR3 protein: CASSPRQGGTGELFF. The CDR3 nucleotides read TGTGCCAGCAGCCCGCGACAGGGTGGCACCGGGGAGCTGTTTTTT. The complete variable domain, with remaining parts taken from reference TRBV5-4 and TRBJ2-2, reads ETGVTQSPTHLIKTRGQQVTLRCSSQSGHNTVSWYQQALGQGPQFIFQYYREEENGRGNFPPRFSGLQFPNYSSELNVNALELDDSALYLCASSPRQGGTGELFFGEGSRLTVL.

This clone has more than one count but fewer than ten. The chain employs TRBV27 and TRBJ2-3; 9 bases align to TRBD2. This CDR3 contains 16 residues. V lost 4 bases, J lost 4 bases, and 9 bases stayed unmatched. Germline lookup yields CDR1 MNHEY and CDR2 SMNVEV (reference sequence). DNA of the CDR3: TGTGCCAGCAGTTCCCCCGGGACTAGCTCGCCAGATACGCAGTATTTT. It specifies CASSSPGTSSPDTQYF.

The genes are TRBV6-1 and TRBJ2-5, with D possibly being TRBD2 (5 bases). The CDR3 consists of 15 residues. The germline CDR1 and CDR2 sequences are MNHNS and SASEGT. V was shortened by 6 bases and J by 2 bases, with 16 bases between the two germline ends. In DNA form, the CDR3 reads TGTGCCAGCAGCCCCCTCGGCCTAGCACAAGAGACCCAGTACTTC. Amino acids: CASSPLGLAQETQYF.

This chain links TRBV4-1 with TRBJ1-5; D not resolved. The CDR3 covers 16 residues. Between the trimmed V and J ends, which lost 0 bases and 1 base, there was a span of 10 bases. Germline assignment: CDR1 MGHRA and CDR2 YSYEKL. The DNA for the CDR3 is TGCGCCAGCAGCCAAGAGGTAACGGGGAGCAATCAGCCCCAGCATTTT. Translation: CASSQEVTGSNQPQHF.

Here the CDR3 DNA reads TGCGCCAGCAGCCAGGAGACGGGACAAGGTAGCAACATTCAGTACTTC. Translated, it gives CASSQETGQGSNIQYF. The J gene is TRBJ2-4, the V gene TRBV4-3; the D gene is possibly TRBD1 (6 bases). The length of the CDR3 is 16 residues. Germline V gene data show CDR1 as LGHNA and CDR2 as YSLEER. Trimming took 3 bases from V and 7 from J, leaving 19 bases between them.